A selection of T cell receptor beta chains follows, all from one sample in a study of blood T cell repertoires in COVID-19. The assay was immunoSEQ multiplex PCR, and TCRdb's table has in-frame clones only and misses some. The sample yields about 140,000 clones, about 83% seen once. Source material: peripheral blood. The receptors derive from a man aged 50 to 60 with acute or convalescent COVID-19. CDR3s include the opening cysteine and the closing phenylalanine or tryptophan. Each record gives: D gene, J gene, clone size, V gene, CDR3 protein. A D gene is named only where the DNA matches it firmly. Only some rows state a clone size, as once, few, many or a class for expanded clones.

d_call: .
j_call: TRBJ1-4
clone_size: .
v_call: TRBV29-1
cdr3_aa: CSVESGGDEKLFF

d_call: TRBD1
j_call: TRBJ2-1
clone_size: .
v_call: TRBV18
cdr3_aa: CASSPGTGSYNEQFF

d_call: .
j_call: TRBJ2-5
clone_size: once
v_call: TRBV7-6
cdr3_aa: CASSLVGETQYF

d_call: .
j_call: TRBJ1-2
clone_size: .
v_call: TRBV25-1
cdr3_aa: CASSDLTRVTGYTF

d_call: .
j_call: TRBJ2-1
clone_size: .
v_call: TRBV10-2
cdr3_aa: CASRDSSYNEQFF

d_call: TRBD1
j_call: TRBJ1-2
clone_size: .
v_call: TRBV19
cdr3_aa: CASSTGQGRVYGYTF

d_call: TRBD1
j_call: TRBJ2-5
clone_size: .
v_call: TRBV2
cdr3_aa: CASSFGQAQETQYF

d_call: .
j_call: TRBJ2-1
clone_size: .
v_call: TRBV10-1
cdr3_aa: CASSEFSATSGEQFF

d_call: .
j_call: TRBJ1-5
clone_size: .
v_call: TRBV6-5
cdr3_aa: CASRRGGSNQPQHF

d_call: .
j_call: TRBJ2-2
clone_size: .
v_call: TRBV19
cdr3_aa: CASSIPSGEGPGELFF

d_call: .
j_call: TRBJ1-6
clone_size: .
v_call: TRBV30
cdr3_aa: CAWRSPRVGRTNSPLHF

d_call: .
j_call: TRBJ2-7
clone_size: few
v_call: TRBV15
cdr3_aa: CATSRDRGMTGYEQYF

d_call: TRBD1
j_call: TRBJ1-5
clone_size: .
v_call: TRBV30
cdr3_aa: CAWSRRDSGNQPQHF

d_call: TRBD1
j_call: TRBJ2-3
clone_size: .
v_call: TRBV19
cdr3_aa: CASSTGQTDTQYF

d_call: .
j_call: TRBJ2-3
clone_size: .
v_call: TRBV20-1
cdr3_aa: CSASLSGGGNTQYF

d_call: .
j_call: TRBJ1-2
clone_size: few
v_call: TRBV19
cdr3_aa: CASSISLNYGYTF

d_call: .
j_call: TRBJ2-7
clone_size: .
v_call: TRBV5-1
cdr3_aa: CASSNSYEQYF

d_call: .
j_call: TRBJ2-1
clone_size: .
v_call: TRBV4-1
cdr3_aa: CASSRATSQYEQFF

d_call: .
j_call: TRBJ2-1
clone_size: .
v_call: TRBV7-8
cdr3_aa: CASSLGPGSSYNEQFF

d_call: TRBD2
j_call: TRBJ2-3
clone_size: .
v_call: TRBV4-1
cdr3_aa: CASSQDENGGGGSDTQYF

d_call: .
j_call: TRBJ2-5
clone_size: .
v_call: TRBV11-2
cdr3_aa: CASSLTTGSETQYF

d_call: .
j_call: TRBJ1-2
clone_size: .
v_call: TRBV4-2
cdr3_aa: CASSQDPGYGYTF

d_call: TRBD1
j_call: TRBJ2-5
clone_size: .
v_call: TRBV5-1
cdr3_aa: CASSLEAGTGQETQYF

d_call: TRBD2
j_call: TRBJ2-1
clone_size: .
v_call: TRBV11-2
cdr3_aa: CASSVGLGYVNEQFF

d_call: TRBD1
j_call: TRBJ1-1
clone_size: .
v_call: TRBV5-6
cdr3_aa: CASSHDRGQAEAFF

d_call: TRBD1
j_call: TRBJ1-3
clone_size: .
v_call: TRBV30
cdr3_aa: CAWGTGGSGNTIYF

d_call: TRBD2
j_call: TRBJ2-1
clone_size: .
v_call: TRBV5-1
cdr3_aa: CASSLTSGGADEQFF

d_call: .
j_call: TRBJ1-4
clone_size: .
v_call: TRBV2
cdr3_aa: CASTARVAANEKLFF

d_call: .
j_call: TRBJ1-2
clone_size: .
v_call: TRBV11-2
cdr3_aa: CASSLGGRRNNYGYTF

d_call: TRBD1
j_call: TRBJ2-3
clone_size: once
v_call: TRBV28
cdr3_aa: CASSLWGQGTDTQYF

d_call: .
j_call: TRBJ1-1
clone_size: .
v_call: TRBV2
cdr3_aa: CASRRGNTEAFF

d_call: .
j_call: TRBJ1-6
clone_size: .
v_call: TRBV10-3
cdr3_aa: CAISSGDSPLHF

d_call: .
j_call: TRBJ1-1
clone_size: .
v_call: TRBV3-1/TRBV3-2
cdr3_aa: CASSRGGGGDTEAFF

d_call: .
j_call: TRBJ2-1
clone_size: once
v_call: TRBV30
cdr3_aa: CAWTSTTEISYNEQFF

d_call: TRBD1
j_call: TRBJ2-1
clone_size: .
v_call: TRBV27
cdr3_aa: CASSRKGDSENEQFF

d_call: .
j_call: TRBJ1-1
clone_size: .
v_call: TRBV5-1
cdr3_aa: CASSLVADNTEAFF